The 14 T cell receptor beta chains reported below all come from one sample, sequenced in a study of early T cells in non-severe SARS-CoV-2 infection. Each CDR3 protein is one row after TCRdb ran MiXCR on the 5' RACE reads. The sample lists some 46,000 distinct CDR3 sequences; 5.5% to 7.5% were seen once. The sequencing sample was made of whole blood. The receptors originated from an adult who was a healthcare worker with PCR-confirmed SARS-CoV-2 infection or an uninfected control (not recorded which).

This clonotype occurred a few times. Germline and junction disagree at one end, which may indicate a read error. The chain recombines TRBV25-1 with TRBJ2-2; possibly TRBD2 for D (5 bases). CDR1 and CDR2 from the germline V gene are MGHDK and SYGVNS. CDR3 length: 19 amino acids. Written as DNA, the CDR3 is TGTGCCAGCAGTGATTTTGCCGGGCGGATAAGGCAGAACACCGGGGAGCTTTTTTTT. It specifies CASSDFAGRIRQNTGELFF.

This clonotype was observed a few times. The rearrangement uses TRBV27 and TRBJ1-2; weak D call: TRBD1 (5 bases). This CDR3 has 16 residues. CDR1 and CDR2 from the germline V gene are MNHEY and SMNVEV (reference sequence). V was shortened by 1 base and J by 2 bases, with 14 bases between the two germline ends. CDR3 amino acids: CASSLLGEGFNYGYTF. As DNA, the CDR3 is TGTGCCAGCAGTTTATTGGGTGAGGGGTTCAACTATGGCTACACCTTC.

The chain couples TRBV6-1 to TRBJ2-3, with a weak D call TRBD1 (6 bases). Trimming cost V 1 base and J 5 bases, with 16 bases left between them. The CDR3 is 16 amino acids. Germline lookup yields CDR1 MNHNS and CDR2 SASEGT. CDR3 coding DNA: TGTGCCAGCAGTGAAGTCTGGGGGCCTCCTATAGATACGCAGTATTTT. It translates to CASSEVWGPPIDTQYF.

This clonotype showed up many times. The J gene is TRBJ2-7, the V gene TRBV6-6; 7 bases map to TRBD1. Germline V lookup: CDR1 MNHNY, CDR2 SVGAGI (reference sequence). The junction had 11 bases not matched to a gene; V was cut back by 0 bases and J by 6 bases. The CDR3 has 16 amino acids. The CDR3 bases are TGTGCCAGCAGTTACTCGATGGAGACAGGGTTCGGCGAGCAGTACTTC. It specifies CASSYSMETGFGEQYF.

J is TRBJ2-1 and V is TRBV7-2, with D possibly matching TRBD1 (5 bases). V lost 1 base and J 3 bases, leaving 10 bases between the germline ends. The germline gives CDR1 SGHTA, CDR2 FQGNSA. The CDR3 has 15 amino acids. CDR3 sequence (DNA): TGTGCCAGCAGCTTAGTACAGGTGAACTACAATGAGCAGTTCTTC. Translation: CASSLVQVNYNEQFF.

The chain links TRBV7-9 to TRBJ2-7; perhaps TRBD1 as D (5 bases). The CDR3 consists of 16 residues. Germline V gene sequence: CDR1 SEHNR, CDR2 FQNEAQ (reference sequence). Between the trimmed V and J ends, which lost 0 bases and 5 bases, there was a span of 17 bases. CDR3 DNA: TGTGCCAGCAGCTTAGCGGGGCGGAAAGGGTTGAACGAGCAGTACTTC. Encoded protein: CASSLAGRKGLNEQYF.

This clonotype was seen repeatedly, ten times or more. The genes are TRBV12-3 or TRBV12-4 and TRBJ1-5; no clear D. The CDR3 consists of 15 residues. Trimming pared 6 bases from V and 0 bases from J, leaving 12 bases between. The CDR3 region has the DNA TGTGCCAGCAGCACAAGCTTATTTAGCAATCAGCCCCAGCATTTT. Amino acids: CASSTSLFSNQPQHF.

This clonotype was observed a few times. The J gene is TRBJ2-7, the V gene TRBV7-8; the D gene could be TRBD1 or TRBD2 (5 bases each). CDR1 SGHVS and CDR2 FQNEAQ come from the germline V gene. CDR3 size: 15 residues. V was clipped by 2 bases and J by 0 bases, with 11 bases between them. The CDR3 sequence: CASSLHQGPSYEQYF. For the CDR3, the DNA is TGTGCCAGCAGCTTACATCAGGGACCCTCCTACGAGCAGTACTTC. The variable domain in full, with the rest retrieved from reference TRBV7-8 and TRBJ2-7, is GAGVSQSPRYKVAKRGQDVALRCDPISGHVSLFWYQQALGQGPEFLTYFQNEAQLDKSGLPSDRFFAERPEGSVSTLKIQRTQQEDSAVYLCASSLHQGPSYEQYFGPGTRLTVT.

This clonotype was recorded many times. The chain couples TRBV4-1 to TRBJ1-1; 8 nucleotides align to TRBD1. This CDR3 comprises 16 residues. With V trimmed by 2 bases and J by 2 bases, 7 bases remained unmatched. CDR1 MGHRA and CDR2 YSYEKL come from the germline V gene. CDR3 loop: CASSQSRTGSNTEAFF. CDR3 sequence (DNA): TGCGCCAGCAGCCAATCTCGGACAGGGAGTAACACTGAAGCTTTCTTT.

Ten or more counts support this clonotype. This sequence joins TRBV7-9 and TRBJ1-6; D unclear. The germline gives CDR1 SEHNR, CDR2 FQNEAQ (reference sequence). The CDR3 length is 15 residues. Trimming cost V 1 base and J 6 bases, with 10 bases left between them. CDR3 in amino acids: CASSLGSGSNSPLHF. The CDR3 DNA sequence: TGTGCCAGCAGCTTAGGTAGTGGGAGTAATTCACCCCTCCACTTT.

On this clonotype itself: An end of the junction differs from the germline gene, which may be a read error. V gene TRBV20-1 combines with J gene TRBJ2-5; either TRBD1 or TRBD2 may supply D (5 bases each). CDR3 length: 12 amino acids. The germline V gene encodes CDR1 DFQATT and CDR2 SNEGSKA (reference sequence). CDR3 residues: CSVRGAQETQYF. The CDR3 DNA is TGCAGTGTTAGAGGGGCCCAAGAGACCCAGTACTTC.

At least ten counts were recorded for this clonotype. The chain links TRBV12-3 or TRBV12-4 to TRBJ2-2; 8 bases are a match to TRBD2. The CDR3 runs to 15 residues. Trimming removed 0 bases from V and 4 bases from J; junction bases left unmatched: 1. DNA of the CDR3: TGTGCCAGCAGTTTAGCGCTAGCGGGCACCGGGGAGCTGTTTTTT. It is translated as CASSLALAGTGELFF.

This clonotype was seen ten or more times. This rearrangement joins TRBV3-1 to TRBJ2-5, with unresolved D. The CDR3 has 14 amino acids. Trimming took off 0 bases at V and 3 bases at J, with 8 bases between the two ends. Per germline, CDR1 LGHDT and CDR2 YNNKEL (reference sequence). CDR3 DNA: TGTGCCAGCAGCCAAGATCCCGCAGAAGAGACCCAGTACTTC. This translates into CASSQDPAEETQYF.

This clonotype has a handful of counts. The rearrangement links TRBV6-6 to TRBJ1-4; D gene uncertain. V was clipped by 6 bases and J by 1 base, with 6 bases between them. The V gene's germline CDR1 is MNHNY and CDR2 SVGAGI (reference sequence). The CDR3 length is 13 residues. CDR3 DNA: TGTGCCAGCAGGTGGAAAACTAATGAAAAACTGTTTTTT. Translating it yields CASRWKTNEKLFF.